This T cell receptor (beta chain) stems from a study of blood T cell repertoires in COVID-19. Study-wide background: Acute-phase and convalescent COVID-19 samples originated in the United States, Italy and Spain. PBMCs, B-cell-depleted T cells, or T cells were the source of the cDNA or gDNA that made up the material.

Clones were sequenced by immunoSEQ multiplex PCR, and TCRdb holds only the in-frame ones, with some missing. The sample has more than 200,000 clones, 87% seen once; the top ten hold roughly 7.2%. Germline CDR1 is SNHLY and CDR2 is FYNNEI. CDR3 length: 17 residues. Trimming took 8 bases from V and 0 from J; bases not matched to a gene: 10. Membership in each cohort depended on participant-reported clinical history. Specimen: PBMCs or T cells enriched from blood (not recorded which). The chain is built from TRBV2 and TRBJ2-1, with 10 bases matching TRBD2. This TCR derives from a man aged 25 to 40 in a cohort exposed to, infected with or recovered from COVID-19 (not recorded which). The CDR3 loop reads CASAGLAQPSSYNEQFF. The CDR3 nucleotides read TGTGCCAGCGCGGGACTAGCGCAGCCGAGCTCCTACAATGAGCAGTTCTTC.